A selection of T cell receptor beta chains follows, all from one sample in a study of blood T cell repertoires in COVID-19. Here immunoSEQ multiplex PCR was the method, and the copy in TCRdb shows in-frame clones only, minus some. The table includes more than 95,000 clones, under 80% detected once. The material sequenced was peripheral blood. The receptors were gathered from a woman in her 70s with acute or convalescent COVID-19. Each CDR3 is given without its conserved first and last residue.

v_gene: TRBV19; j_gene: TRBJ2-7; CDR3aa: ASSSLFGRGLDEQY
v_gene: TRBV30; j_gene: TRBJ1-5; CDR3aa: AWSVQINQPQH
v_gene: TRBV4-3; j_gene: TRBJ1-2; CDR3aa: ASSQGDRGSYGYT
v_gene: TRBV30; j_gene: TRBJ1-1; CDR3aa: AWSVWLYLQMNNTEAF
v_gene: TRBV6-6; j_gene: TRBJ1-2; CDR3aa: ASSYQTEGGYT
v_gene: TRBV6-2/TRBV6-3; j_gene: TRBJ2-7; CDR3aa: ASSQVGSGGIGEQY
v_gene: TRBV28; j_gene: TRBJ1-1; CDR3aa: ASSRHEGSEAF
v_gene: TRBV9; j_gene: TRBJ2-7; CDR3aa: ASSVGSAGGNEQY
v_gene: TRBV19; j_gene: TRBJ1-1; CDR3aa: ASSNMNTEAF
v_gene: TRBV29-1; j_gene: TRBJ1-1; CDR3aa: SVRTGLKVNTEAF
v_gene: TRBV3-1/TRBV3-2; j_gene: TRBJ2-2; CDR3aa: ASSYTGTGELF
v_gene: TRBV7-9; j_gene: TRBJ1-1; CDR3aa: ASSLAYGGLNTEAF
v_gene: TRBV19; j_gene: TRBJ1-6; CDR3aa: ASSTQGQGNSPLH
v_gene: TRBV6-5; j_gene: TRBJ2-5; CDR3aa: ASSRTGGSKETQY
v_gene: TRBV28; j_gene: TRBJ2-7; CDR3aa: ASSRPGGGSYEQY
v_gene: TRBV11-2; j_gene: TRBJ2-2; CDR3aa: ASRPEGGVAGELF
v_gene: TRBV11-2; j_gene: TRBJ1-4; CDR3aa: ASSPPTGWSEKLF
v_gene: TRBV27; j_gene: TRBJ2-7; CDR3aa: ASRSTSGGSYEQY
v_gene: TRBV27; j_gene: TRBJ2-7; CDR3aa: ASPTGGRAYEQY
v_gene: TRBV3-1/TRBV3-2; j_gene: TRBJ2-7; CDR3aa: ASASMVGTGGNEQY
v_gene: TRBV7-2; j_gene: TRBJ2-1; CDR3aa: ASSFTVGRGYNEQF
v_gene: TRBV27; j_gene: TRBJ1-1; CDR3aa: ASSLLWTGGMNTEAF
v_gene: TRBV29-1; j_gene: TRBJ2-3; CDR3aa: SVLRTNSGTDTQY
v_gene: TRBV6-5; j_gene: TRBJ2-7; CDR3aa: ASSYILAGGSYEQY
v_gene: TRBV13; j_gene: TRBJ2-5; CDR3aa: ASSFSRSETQY